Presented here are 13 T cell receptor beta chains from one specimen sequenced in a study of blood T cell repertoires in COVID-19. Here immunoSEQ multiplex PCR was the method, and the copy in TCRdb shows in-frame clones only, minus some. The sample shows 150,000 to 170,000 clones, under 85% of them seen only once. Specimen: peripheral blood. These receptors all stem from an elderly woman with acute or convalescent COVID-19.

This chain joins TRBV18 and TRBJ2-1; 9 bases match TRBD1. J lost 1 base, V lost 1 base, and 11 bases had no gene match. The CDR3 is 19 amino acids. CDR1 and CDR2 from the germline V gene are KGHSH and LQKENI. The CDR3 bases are TGTGCCAGCTCACCACGGAGGACAGGGGACGGAATATCCTACAATGAGCAGTTCTTC. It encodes CASSPRRTGDGISYNEQFF.

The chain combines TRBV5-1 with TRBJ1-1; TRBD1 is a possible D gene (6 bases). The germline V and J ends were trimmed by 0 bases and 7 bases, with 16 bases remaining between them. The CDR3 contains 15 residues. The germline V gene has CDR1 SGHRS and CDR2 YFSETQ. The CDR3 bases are TGCGCCAGCAGCTTGGAGGGGCCCCAAGGGGGTGAAGCTTTCTTT. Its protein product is CASSLEGPQGGEAFF.

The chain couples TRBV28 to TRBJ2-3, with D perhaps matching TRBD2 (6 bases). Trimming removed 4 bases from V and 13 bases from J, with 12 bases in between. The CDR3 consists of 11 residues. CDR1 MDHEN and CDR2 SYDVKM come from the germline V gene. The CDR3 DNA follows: TGTGCCAGCAGTTCGACTAGGGTAGAGTATTTT. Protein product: CASSSTRVEYF.

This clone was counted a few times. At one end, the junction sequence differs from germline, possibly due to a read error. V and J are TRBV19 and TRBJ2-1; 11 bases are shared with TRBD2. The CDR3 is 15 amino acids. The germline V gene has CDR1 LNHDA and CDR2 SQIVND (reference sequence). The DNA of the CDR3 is TGTGCCAGTAGAATAGCGGGAGGGCGTCGCAATGAGCAGTTCTTC. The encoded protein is CASRIAGGRRNEQFF. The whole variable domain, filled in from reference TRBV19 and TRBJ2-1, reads DGGITQSPKYLFRKEGQNVTLSCEQNLNHDAMYWYRQDPGQGLRLIYYSQIVNDFQKGDIAEGYSVSREKKESFPLTVTSAQKNPTAFYLCASRIAGGRRNEQFFGPGTRLTVL.

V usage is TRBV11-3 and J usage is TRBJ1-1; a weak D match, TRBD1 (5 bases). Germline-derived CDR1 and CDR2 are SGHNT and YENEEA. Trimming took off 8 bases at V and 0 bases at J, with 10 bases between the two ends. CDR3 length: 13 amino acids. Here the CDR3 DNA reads TGTGCCAGCGGGCGGGGGGTGAACACTGAAGCTTTCTTT. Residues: CASGRGVNTEAFF.

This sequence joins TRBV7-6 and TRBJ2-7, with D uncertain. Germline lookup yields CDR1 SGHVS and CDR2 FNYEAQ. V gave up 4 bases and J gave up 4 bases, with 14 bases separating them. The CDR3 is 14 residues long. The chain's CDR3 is CASSSNPREYEQYF. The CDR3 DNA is TGTGCCAGCAGCTCCAACCCCCGCGAATACGAGCAGTACTTC.

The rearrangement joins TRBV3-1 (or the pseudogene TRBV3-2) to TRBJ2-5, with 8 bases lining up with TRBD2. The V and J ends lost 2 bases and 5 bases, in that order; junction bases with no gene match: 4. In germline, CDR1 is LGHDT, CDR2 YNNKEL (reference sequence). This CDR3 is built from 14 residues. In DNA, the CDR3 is TGTGCCAGCAGCCAACCGGGGGGGCTTGAGACCCAGTACTTC. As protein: CASSQPGGLETQYF.

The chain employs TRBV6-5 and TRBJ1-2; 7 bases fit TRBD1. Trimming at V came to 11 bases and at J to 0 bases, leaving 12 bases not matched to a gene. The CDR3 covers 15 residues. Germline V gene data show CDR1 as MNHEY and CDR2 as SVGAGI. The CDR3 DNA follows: TGTGCCGCGGGGACAGAGGCCCTAGCTAACTATGGCTACACCTTC. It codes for CAAGTEALANYGYTF.

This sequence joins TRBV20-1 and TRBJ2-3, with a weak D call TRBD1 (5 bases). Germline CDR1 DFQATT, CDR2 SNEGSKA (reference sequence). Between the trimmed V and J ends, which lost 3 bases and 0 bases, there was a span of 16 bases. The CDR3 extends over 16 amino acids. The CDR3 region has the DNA TGCAGTGCTAGTTTCCCGGCCAGGGTGAGCACAGATACGCAGTATTTT. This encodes CSASFPARVSTDTQYF.

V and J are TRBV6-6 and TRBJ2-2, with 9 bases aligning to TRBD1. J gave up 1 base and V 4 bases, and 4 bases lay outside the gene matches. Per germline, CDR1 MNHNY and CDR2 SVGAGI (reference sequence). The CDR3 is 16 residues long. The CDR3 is CASSSPGQGNTGELFF. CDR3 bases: TGTGCCAGCAGTTCGCCGGGACAGGGGAACACCGGGGAGCTGTTTTTT.

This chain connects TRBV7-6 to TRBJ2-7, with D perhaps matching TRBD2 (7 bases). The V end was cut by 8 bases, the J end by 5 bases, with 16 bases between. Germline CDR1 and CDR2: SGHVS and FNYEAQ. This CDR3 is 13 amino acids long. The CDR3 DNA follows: TGTGCCAGCCGACGGGGGGCCTTCGACGAGCAGTACTTC. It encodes CASRRGAFDEQYF. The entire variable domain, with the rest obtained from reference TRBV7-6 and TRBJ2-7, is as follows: GAGVSQSPRYKVTKRGQDVALRCDPISGHVSLYWYRQALGQGPEFLTYFNYEAQQDKSGLPNDRFSAERPEGSISTLTIQRTEQRDSAMYRCASRRGAFDEQYFGPGTRLTVT.

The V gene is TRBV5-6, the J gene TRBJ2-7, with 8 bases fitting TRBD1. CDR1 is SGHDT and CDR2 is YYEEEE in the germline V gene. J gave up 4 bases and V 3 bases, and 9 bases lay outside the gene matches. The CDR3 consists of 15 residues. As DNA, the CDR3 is TGTGCCAGCAGCTCAGGGACAGGAGGGGGATACGAGCAGTACTTC. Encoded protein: CASSSGTGGGYEQYF.

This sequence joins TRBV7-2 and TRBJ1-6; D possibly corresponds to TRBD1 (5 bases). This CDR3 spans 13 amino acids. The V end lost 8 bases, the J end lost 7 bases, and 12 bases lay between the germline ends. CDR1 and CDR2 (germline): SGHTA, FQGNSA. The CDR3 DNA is TGTGCCAGCCGCCGACAGATCAATTCACCCCTCCACTTT. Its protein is CASRRQINSPLHF. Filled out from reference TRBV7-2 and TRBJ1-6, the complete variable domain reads GAGVSQSPSNKVTEKGKDVELRCDPISGHTALYWYRQSLGQGLEFLIYFQGNSAPDKSGLPSDRFSAERTGGSVSTLTIQRTQQEDSAVYLCASRRQINSPLHFGNGTRLTVT.